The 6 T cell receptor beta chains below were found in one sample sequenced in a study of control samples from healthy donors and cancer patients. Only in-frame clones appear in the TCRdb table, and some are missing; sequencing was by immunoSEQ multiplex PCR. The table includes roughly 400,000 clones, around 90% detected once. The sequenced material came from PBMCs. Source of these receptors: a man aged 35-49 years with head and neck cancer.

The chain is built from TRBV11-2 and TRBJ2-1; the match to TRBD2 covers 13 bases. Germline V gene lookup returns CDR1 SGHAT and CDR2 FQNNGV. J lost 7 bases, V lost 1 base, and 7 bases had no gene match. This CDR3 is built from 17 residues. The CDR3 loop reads CASSLVTGLAGLNEQFF. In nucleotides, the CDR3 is TGTGCCAGCAGCTTAGTAACGGGACTAGCGGGGTTAAATGAGCAGTTCTTC.

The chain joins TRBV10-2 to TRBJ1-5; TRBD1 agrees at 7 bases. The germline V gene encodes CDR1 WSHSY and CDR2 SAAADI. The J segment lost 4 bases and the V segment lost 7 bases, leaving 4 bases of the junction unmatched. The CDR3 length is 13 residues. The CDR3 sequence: CASTETGNQPQHF. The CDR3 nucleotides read TGCGCCAGCACCGAGACAGGGAATCAGCCCCAGCATTTT.

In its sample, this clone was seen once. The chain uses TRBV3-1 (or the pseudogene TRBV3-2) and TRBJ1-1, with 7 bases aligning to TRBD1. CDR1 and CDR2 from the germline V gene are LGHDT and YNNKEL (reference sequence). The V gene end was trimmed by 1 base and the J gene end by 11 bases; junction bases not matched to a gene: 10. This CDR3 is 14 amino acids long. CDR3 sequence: CASSQGNRGSGAFF. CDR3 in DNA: TGTGCCAGCAGCCAAGGTAACAGGGGATCAGGGGCTTTCTTT.

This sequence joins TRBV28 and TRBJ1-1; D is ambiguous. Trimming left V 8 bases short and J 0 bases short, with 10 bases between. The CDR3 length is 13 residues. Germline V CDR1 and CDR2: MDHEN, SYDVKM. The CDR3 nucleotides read TGTGCCAGCGGACTTGATTTGAACACTGAAGCTTTCTTT. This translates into CASGLDLNTEAFF.

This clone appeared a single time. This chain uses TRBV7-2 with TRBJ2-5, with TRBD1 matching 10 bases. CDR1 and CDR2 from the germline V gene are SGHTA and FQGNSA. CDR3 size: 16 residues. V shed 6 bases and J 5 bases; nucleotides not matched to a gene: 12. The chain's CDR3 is CASSPNGQGEGETQYF. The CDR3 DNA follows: TGTGCCAGCAGTCCGAATGGACAGGGGGAAGGGGAGACCCAGTACTTC.

The CDR3 spells CAWSWASGGARELFF. The DNA of the CDR3 is TGTGCCTGGAGTTGGGCTAGCGGGGGGGCTAGGGAGCTGTTTTTT. The chain uses TRBV30 and TRBJ2-2; TRBD2 matches 12 bases. The CDR3 loop spans 15 amino acids. CDR1 is GTSNPN, CDR2 SVGIG, per germline (reference sequence). V lost 2 bases, J lost 9 bases, and 7 bases stayed unmatched. The full variable domain, completed using reference TRBV30 and TRBJ2-2, is SQTIHQWPATLVQPVGSPLSLECTVEGTSNPNLYWYRQAAGRGLQLLFYSVGIGQISSEVPQNLSASRPQDRQFILSSKKLLLSDSGFYLCAWSWASGGARELFFGEGSRLTVL.